The next 10 T cell receptor beta chains were all read from a single sample in a study of T cells in Graves' hyperthyroidism and ophthalmopathy. Researchers took RNA transcripts and amplified the TCR beta CDR3 regions from them. Initially, a first-round RT-PCR of the TCR CDR3 employed the HTBI primer set. Each CDR3 protein is one row after TCRdb ran MiXCR on the multiplex PCR reads. The sample holds 450,000 to 700,000 distinct CDR3 sequences, about 43% seen once. The sequencing sample was made of peripheral blood or thyroid tissue (not recorded which). All receptors come from an adult woman with Graves' disease, either hyperthyroidism or ophthalmopathy (not recorded which).

This chain joins TRBV29-1 and TRBJ2-2; D gene ambiguous. This CDR3 spans 13 amino acids. Germline values: CDR1 SQVTM, CDR2 ANQGSEA. V gave up 0 bases and J gave up 7 bases, with 9 bases separating them. This chain's CDR3 is CSVEDRGVGELFF. The CDR3 DNA reads as TGCAGCGTTGAAGATCGAGGTGTCGGGGAGCTGTTTTTT.

The rearrangement uses TRBV7-9 and TRBJ1-4, with no clear D. The length of the CDR3 is 11 residues. Germline values: CDR1 SEHNR, CDR2 FQNEAQ (reference sequence). Trimming took off 5 bases at V and 8 bases at J, with 6 bases between the two ends. CDR3 loop: CASSRGEKLFF. The CDR3 DNA is TGTGCCAGCAGCAGAGGGGAAAAACTGTTTTTT.

CDR3 sequence reads: CSARDGPDNSNQPQHF. The DNA for the CDR3 is TGCAGTGCTAGAGATGGGCCGGACAATAGCAATCAGCCCCAGCATTTT. The chain couples TRBV20-1 to TRBJ1-5; perhaps TRBD1 as D (5 bases). This CDR3 is built from 16 residues. V lost 0 bases, J lost 0 bases, and 12 bases lay in between. In germline, CDR1 is DFQATT, CDR2 SNEGSKA (reference sequence).

This clonotype was counted ten times or more. The chain couples TRBV4-1 to TRBJ1-2; D is uncertain. Deletions cut 0 bases from V and 4 bases from J, with 6 bases between. Germline assignment: CDR1 MGHRA and CDR2 YSYEKL. CDR3 size: 13 residues. CDR3 DNA sequence: TGCGCCAGCAGCCAAGATCGGGGCTATGGCTACACCTTC. Its translation: CASSQDRGYGYTF.

This clonotype has only a few counts. CDR3 sequence (DNA): TGTGCCAGCAGCGACGGACAGAGCACCGGGGAGCTGTTTTTT. Protein product: CASSDGQSTGELFF. The chain has TRBV9 and TRBJ2-2, with a possible D match to TRBD1 (6 bases). V lost 3 bases and J lost 4, with 10 bases in between. The CDR3 is made up of 14 amino acids. CDR1 and CDR2 (germline): SGDLS, YYNGEE.

V usage is TRBV10-3 and J usage is TRBJ1-1; tentative D call: TRBD1 (5 bases). The germline V and J ends were trimmed by 10 bases and 5 bases, with 20 bases remaining between them. This CDR3 contains 14 residues. Germline V lookup: CDR1 ENHRY, CDR2 SYGVKD. The CDR3 sequence is CASSQTGGDTEAFF. The CDR3 nucleotides read TGTGCCAGCAGCCAAACGGGAGGGGATACTGAAGCTTTCTTT.

This chain connects TRBV10-3 to TRBJ2-5, with 9 positions matching TRBD1. The germline V gene has CDR1 ENHRY and CDR2 SYGVKD. This CDR3 contains 12 residues. Germline trimming cut 11 bases from V and 4 bases from J; bases unmatched to any gene: 5. CDR3 residues: CAARTGVETQYF. The CDR3 DNA follows: TGTGCCGCGCGGACAGGGGTAGAGACCCAGTACTTC.

This chain joins TRBV20-1 and TRBJ1-1, with no clear D. The V and J ends lost 4 bases and 5 bases respectively, with 8 bases between them. CDR3 size: 11 residues. CDR1 DFQATT and CDR2 SNEGSKA come from the germline V gene (reference sequence). The CDR3 is CSATIQTEAFF. The DNA of the CDR3 is TGCAGTGCTACCATACAAACTGAAGCTTTCTTT.

V usage is TRBV2 and J usage is TRBJ1-1; no firm D call. Germline V gene data show CDR1 as SNHLY and CDR2 as FYNNEI. This CDR3 contains 14 residues. Trimming removed 5 bases from V and 3 bases from J, with 13 bases in between. CDR3 in DNA: TGTGCCAGCAGTTACCTGGGTAAGGACACTGAAGCTTTCTTT. Its protein product is CASSYLGKDTEAFF.

This chain joins TRBV7-2 and TRBJ1-2; a weak D match, TRBD1 (6 bases). The length of the CDR3 is 16 residues. Per the germline V gene, CDR1 is SGHTA and CDR2 is FQGNSA. Trimming shortened V by 7 bases and J by 1 base, and 19 bases separated the two germline ends. This chain's CDR3 is CASTNNLRGRNYGYTF. Written as DNA, the CDR3 is TGTGCCAGCACCAATAACCTCCGGGGGCGTAACTATGGCTACACCTTC.